A selection of T cell receptor beta chains follows, all from one sample in a study of blood T cell repertoires in COVID-19. Libraries were prepared by immunoSEQ multiplex PCR; TCRdb keeps only in-frame clonotypes and omits some of them. The sample has under 250,000 clones; roughly 86% are singletons. Specimen: peripheral blood. Receptor source: a woman in her sixties who had recovered from COVID-19. Both conserved end residues are part of each CDR3.

CDR3 length	V gene	CDR3 protein
13	TRBV12-3/TRBV12-4	CASSFGGGEKLFF
14	TRBV7-8	CASGLRDGAETQYF
13	TRBV5-4	CASSFEAVYGYTF
17	TRBV10-3	CAISESRGLAGPETQYF
14	TRBV2	CASSENRDDQPQHF
17	TRBV9	CASSSDATTSGKETQYF
14	TRBV6-5	CASSYLPANYGYTF
12	TRBV7-2	CASSTRSQPQHF
15	TRBV2	CASSERTGWVTEAFF
15	TRBV21-1	CASSKKGGNNSPLHF
14	TRBV19	CASSATGPLYGYTF
15	TRBV4-1	CASSQPGRGANVLTF
11	TRBV3-1/TRBV3-2	CASSRSGEQYF
16	TRBV11-2	CASSTLQGLSYNEQFF
14	TRBV24-1	CATSVQGGTDTQYF
14	TRBV28	CASSQYRAGNTIYF
14	TRBV6-1	CASSEGLAVNTQYF
14	TRBV5-1	CASSLPTGYNEQFF
14	TRBV12-5	CASGFRRQGWPQHF
15	TRBV19	CASSVRQGGNQPQHF
12	TRBV2	CASSGTGYGYTF
14	TRBV3-1/TRBV3-2	CASSYGTGTGEQYF
16	TRBV18	CASSPDRGLNTGELFF
14	TRBV6-2/TRBV6-3	CASSYAGGPETQYF
15	TRBV6-5	CASTADRGGNSPLHF
16	TRBV23-1	CASSQSPDRSETGYTF
13	TRBV5-1	CASSLGADQPQHF
16	TRBV19	CASSIGTGAINTEAFF
15	TRBV7-2	CASSSRRGLAGELFF
14	TRBV7-2	CASSLASQSYEQYF
13	TRBV6-4	CASSDSGRPEQFF
15	TRBV6-1	CASSEHPGFTQPQHF
14	TRBV11-2	CASSLDRGMGEQFF
13	TRBV7-2	CASSLARGETQYF
16	TRBV5-1	CASSLTIAGTQETQYF